Below are 6 T cell receptor beta chains sequenced from a single sample in a study of T cell responses to AZD1222 COVID-19 vaccine. The table came from immunoSEQ multiplex PCR; TCRdb's copy has only in-frame clones and leaves some out. The sample contains about 150,000 clones, 94% of which appear only once. The material was peripheral blood, obtained on day 0 of AZD1222 vaccination. These receptors came from an adult in good health.

This clone has a single count. The gene calls are TRBV4-3 and TRBJ2-6, with D unresolved. This CDR3 spans 16 amino acids. Looked up from germline, CDR1 is LGHNA and CDR2 is YSLEER. Trimming stripped 0 bases from V and 0 bases from J, with 6 bases between. The CDR3 DNA is TGCGCCAGCAGCCAAGATTATAGCTCTGGGGCCAACGTCCTGACTTTC. Its protein is CASSQDYSSGANVLTF.

Turning to this clone: Distinct nucleotide sequences in the sample also encode this CDR3. DNA of the CDR3: TGTGCCAGCAGCTTAAGTTCCGGGGAGACCCAGTACTTC. It specifies CASSLSSGETQYF. This chain links TRBV7-3 with TRBJ2-5; D remains ambiguous. The V gene lost 1 base and the J gene lost 5 bases, with 8 bases spanning the gap. The CDR3 runs 13 residues. CDR1 is SGHTA and CDR2 is FQGTGA in the germline V gene.

The chain uses TRBV7-2 and TRBJ2-5; D gene uncertain. Germline CDR1 SGHTA, CDR2 FQGNSA. V was trimmed by 1 base and J by 4 bases, leaving 7 bases between them. The CDR3 loop spans 13 amino acids. CDR3 sequence: CASSLGVGETQYF. The CDR3 DNA sequence: TGTGCCAGCAGCTTAGGTGTAGGAGAGACCCAGTACTTC.

The rearrangement uses TRBV28 and TRBJ1-5, with no clear D. The CDR3 has 10 amino acids. The V and J ends lost 10 bases and 6 bases respectively, with 7 bases between them. In germline, CDR1 is MDHEN, CDR2 SYDVKM. Written as DNA, the CDR3 is TGTGCCACCCACGGTCAGCCCCAGCATTTT. As protein: CATHGQPQHF.

The chain couples TRBV19 to TRBJ1-2; D remains unclear. CDR1 LNHDA and CDR2 SQIVND come from the germline V gene (reference sequence). The CDR3 length is 11 residues. The germline V and J ends were trimmed by 3 bases and 8 bases, with 7 bases remaining between them. The CDR3 nucleotides read TGTGCCAGTAGTATGAATTGGGGCTACACCTTC. Its protein product is CASSMNWGYTF. The complete variable domain, with remaining parts taken from reference TRBV19 and TRBJ1-2, reads DGGITQSPKYLFRKEGQNVTLSCEQNLNHDAMYWYRQDPGQGLRLIYYSQIVNDFQKGDIAEGYSVSREKKESFPLTVTSAQKNPTAFYLCASSMNWGYTFGSGTRLTVV.

As concerns this clone: The junction departs from the called germline gene at one end, perhaps through a read error. CDR3 sequence: CASSFGSGGNQPQHF. The CDR3 nucleotides are TGTGCCAGCAGCTTTGGTTCAGGGGGCAACCAGCCCCAGCATTTT. The chain employs TRBV7-2 and TRBJ1-5, with 8 bases fitting TRBD1. CDR1 is SGHTA, CDR2 FQGNSA, per germline. There are 15 residues in the CDR3.